A single sample is the source of the 5 T cell receptor beta chains below, sequenced in a study of T cell responses to AZD1222 COVID-19 vaccine. Produced via immunoSEQ multiplex PCR; TCRdb's table is partial and in-frame only. The sample lists around 170,000 clones; approximately 91% were seen once. Sequenced here: peripheral blood, sampled on day 0 of AZD1222 vaccination. The receptors were sampled from an adult in good health.

The chain has TRBV27 and TRBJ1-2, with 7 bases matching TRBD1. The CDR3 sequence is 16 residues long. Looked up from germline, CDR1 is MNHEY and CDR2 is SMNVEV (reference sequence). V lost 10 bases and J lost 2; bases outside the gene matches: 16. Written as DNA, the CDR3 is TGTGCCACCCTCGGGGAGGGGGCTGGTAAAAACTATGGCTACACCTTC. It specifies CATLGEGAGKNYGYTF.

V and J are TRBV12-3 or TRBV12-4 and TRBJ1-4; D unresolved. The CDR3 length is 12 residues. V was shortened by 3 bases and J by 7 bases, with 6 bases between the two germline ends. The CDR3 region is CASSFYAEKLFF. The CDR3 DNA follows: TGTGCCAGCAGTTTTTATGCTGAAAAACTGTTTTTT.

This rearrangement joins TRBV10-1 to TRBJ1-1; 9 bases fit TRBD1. This CDR3 is built from 15 residues. The germline gives CDR1 WNHNN, CDR2 SYGVQD (reference sequence). V shed 6 bases, J shed 4 bases, and the junction held 9 bases outside the gene matches. Here the CDR3 reads CASRADRGRRTEAFF. The CDR3 coding sequence is TGCGCCAGCAGAGCGGACAGGGGCCGTCGCACTGAAGCTTTCTTT.

J is TRBJ2-5 and V is TRBV5-4, with D unclear. Trimming removed 1 base from V and 0 bases from J, with 7 bases in between. This CDR3 has 14 residues. Germline V lookup: CDR1 SGHNT, CDR2 YYREEE (reference sequence). CDR3 residues: CASSLTGNQETQYF. CDR3 DNA sequence: TGTGCCAGCAGCTTGACGGGTAACCAAGAGACCCAGTACTTC.

The J gene is TRBJ1-4, the V gene TRBV9, with 8 nucleotides matching TRBD1. V was clipped by 2 bases and J by 5 bases; unmatched bases: 5. The CDR3 covers 15 residues. CDR1 and CDR2 from the germline V gene are SGDLS and YYNGEE. The CDR3 is CASSVEDRVNEKLFF. The CDR3, as DNA: TGTGCCAGCAGCGTGGAGGACAGGGTGAATGAAAAACTGTTTTTT.